The 5 T cell receptor beta chains reported below all come from one sample, sequenced in a study of blood T cell repertoires in COVID-19. Sequencing was performed with immunoSEQ multiplex PCR; in TCRdb, only in-frame clones are kept and a portion is missing. The sample lists hundreds of thousands of clones; around 83% were seen once. The sample comprised peripheral blood. These receptors came from a woman in her fifties or sixties with acute or convalescent COVID-19.

The rearrangement links TRBV13 to TRBJ2-5; TRBD2 is a possible D gene (5 bases). V shed 8 bases and J shed 4 bases, with 8 bases lying between them. The CDR3 has 11 residues. The germline V gene encodes CDR1 PRHDT and CDR2 FYEKMQ (reference sequence). The CDR3 sequence is CASGLLETQYF. CDR3 coding DNA: TGTGCCAGCGGACTTTTAGAGACCCAGTACTTC.

J is TRBJ2-3 and V is TRBV19; maybe TRBD2 (5 bases). The CDR3 totals 14 residues. The germline V gene encodes CDR1 LNHDA and CDR2 SQIVND (reference sequence). V was trimmed by 6 bases and J by 2 bases, leaving 12 bases between them. CDR3 sequence: CASRRGQVTDTQYF. The CDR3 DNA follows: TGTGCCAGTAGGAGAGGGCAGGTCACAGATACGCAGTATTTT.

The chain joins TRBV28 to TRBJ2-7; 11 bases agree with TRBD2. CDR1 is MDHEN, CDR2 SYDVKM, per germline. With V trimmed by 11 bases and J by 6 bases, 9 bases remained unmatched. The CDR3 extends over 13 amino acids. The CDR3 sequence: CAGRSSGRAEQYF. The CDR3 DNA follows: TGTGCCGGGAGGAGTAGCGGGAGGGCCGAGCAGTACTTC.

With respect to this clone: One end of the junction varies from germline; a read error may be responsible. V and J are TRBV20-1 and TRBJ2-1, with no clear D. Germline loops: CDR1 DFQATT, CDR2 SNEGSKA (reference sequence). The CDR3 totals 11 residues. The CDR3 region has the DNA TGCAGTGCCCCCCTCAGTCTCGACGCGGTCTTC. Its protein is CSAPLSLDAVF.

The chain is built from TRBV10-3 and TRBJ1-1; D call uncertain. This CDR3 comprises 14 residues. Trimming stripped 0 bases from V and 1 base from J, with 6 bases between. Germline V gene lookup returns CDR1 ENHRY and CDR2 SYGVKD. This CDR3 reads CAISESPGNTEAFF. The CDR3 DNA reads TGTGCCATCAGTGAGTCACCCGGGAACACTGAAGCTTTCTTT.